What follows are 14 T cell receptor beta chains derived from one specimen sequenced in a study of T cell responses to AZD1222 COVID-19 vaccine. Some clones are missing from TCRdb's copy, which holds only in-frame ones; the method was immunoSEQ multiplex PCR. The sample has over 130,000 clones, approximately 87% seen once. The material was peripheral blood, obtained 28 days after the second AZD1222 dose. The receptors here all came from an adult who received the AZD1222 COVID-19 vaccine.

This clone was recorded only once. J is TRBJ2-3 and V is TRBV27, with no clear D. From germline, CDR1 is MNHEY and CDR2 SMNVEV (reference sequence). The ends were cut back, 0 bases at V and 6 bases at J, with 13 bases in the middle. The CDR3 is 15 amino acids. CDR3 protein: CASSLSHYLGDTQYF. The CDR3 region has the DNA TGTGCCAGCAGTTTATCACACTACCTCGGGGATACGCAGTATTTT.

The chain carries TRBV4-2 and TRBJ2-1; tentative D call: TRBD1 (5 bases). There are 17 residues in the CDR3. The ends were cut back, 1 base at V and 7 bases at J, with 20 bases in the middle. Looked up from germline, CDR1 is LGHNA and CDR2 is YNFKEQ. The CDR3 region is CASSQVGAEGTRNEQFF. CDR3 DNA: TGTGCCAGCAGCCAAGTTGGGGCGGAAGGAACGAGGAATGAGCAGTTCTTC.

The chain joins TRBV28 to TRBJ2-7; 7 nucleotides align to TRBD1. V lost 5 bases to trimming and J lost 3 bases; unmatched junction nucleotides: 7. The CDR3 loop spans 14 amino acids. CDR1 and CDR2 from the germline V gene are MDHEN and SYDVKM. CDR3 sequence: CASSAQGQIYEQYF. The CDR3 nucleotides are TGTGCCAGCAGTGCTCAGGGACAGATCTACGAGCAGTACTTC.

This chain links TRBV7-2 with TRBJ2-5, with 7 bases that match TRBD1. J was trimmed by 5 bases and V by 5 bases; bases with no gene match: 11. The germline CDR1 and CDR2 sequences are SGHTA and FQGNSA. The CDR3 is made up of 15 amino acids. DNA for the CDR3: TGTGCCAGCAGCAATCAACAGGGGATTGGGGAGACCCAGTACTTC. Encoded protein: CASSNQQGIGETQYF. Based on the CDR3 plus reference TRBV7-2 and TRBJ2-5, the full variable domain is GAGVSQSPSNKVTEKGKDVELRCDPISGHTALYWYRQSLGQGLEFLIYFQGNSAPDKSGLPSDRFSAERTGGSVSTLTIQRTQQEDSAVYLCASSNQQGIGETQYFGPGTRLLVL.

The chain uses TRBV19 and TRBJ1-1; perhaps TRBD1 as D (5 bases). The CDR3 loop spans 15 amino acids. The germline CDR1 and CDR2 sequences are LNHDA and SQIVND (reference sequence). Trimming removed 0 bases from V and 0 bases from J, with 8 bases in between. CDR3 DNA sequence: TGTGCCAGTAGTATAGATCAGGGTTTGAACACTGAAGCTTTCTTT. This sequence encodes CASSIDQGLNTEAFF.

The chain joins TRBV6-5 to TRBJ1-2; possibly TRBD1 for D (5 bases). Germline CDR1 MNHEY, CDR2 SVGAGI. The CDR3 sequence is 14 residues long. V gave up 0 bases and J gave up 7 bases, with 12 bases separating them. The CDR3 nucleotides read TGTGCCAGCAGTTACTCGGGCAGGGCTGGTGGCTACACCTTC. The encoded protein is CASSYSGRAGGYTF.

The rearrangement joins TRBV10-1 to TRBJ2-5; 12 positions agree with TRBD1. The CDR3 contains 16 residues. Germline V gene sequence: CDR1 WNHNN, CDR2 SYGVQD (reference sequence). The V and J ends lost 3 bases and 5 bases, in that order; junction bases with no gene match: 7. CDR3 nucleotides: TGCGCCAGCAGTGATTATGGGACAGGGGGCCGGGAGACCCAGTACTTC. It codes for CASSDYGTGGRETQYF.

V usage is TRBV7-6 and J usage is TRBJ2-6, with D perhaps given as TRBD1 or TRBD2 (6 bases each). Germline values: CDR1 SGHVS, CDR2 FNYEAQ. The CDR3 covers 15 residues. The V end was cut by 5 bases, the J end by 1 base, with 9 bases between. The CDR3 protein is CASSRGTSGANVLTF. Written as DNA, the CDR3 is TGTGCCAGCAGCCGGGGGACATCTGGGGCCAACGTCCTGACTTTC.

DNA for the CDR3: TGTGCCACCAGTGCATCCGGGACTACGTATCATGAGCAGTTCTTC. This gives the protein CATSASGTTYHEQFF. V usage is TRBV24-1 and J usage is TRBJ2-1; 7 positions agree with TRBD2. CDR3 size: 15 residues. The germline V gene encodes CDR1 KGHDR and CDR2 SFDVKD. Trimming removed 5 bases from V and 8 bases from J; junction bases left unmatched: 11.

This rearrangement joins TRBV28 to TRBJ1-3; D uncertain. Germline V gives CDR1 MDHEN, CDR2 SYDVKM. V was shortened by 3 bases and J by 3 bases, with 9 bases between the two germline ends. This CDR3 region has 14 residues. The CDR3, as DNA: TGTGCCAGCAGTTTGTTAGGGATTGGAAACACCATATATTTT. This codes for CASSLLGIGNTIYF.

The rearrangement uses TRBV4-2 and TRBJ1-5; 7 bases align to TRBD1. This CDR3 is 14 amino acids long. J lost 11 bases, V lost 3 bases, and 10 bases had no gene match. Germline CDR1 LGHNA, CDR2 YNFKEQ. The CDR3 sequence: CASSQTRDSRAQHF. The CDR3, as DNA: TGTGCCAGCAGCCAGACCCGGGACAGCAGAGCCCAGCATTTT.

The chain recombines TRBV30 with TRBJ2-2; D ambiguous. In germline, CDR1 is GTSNPN, CDR2 SVGIG (reference sequence). Trimming took 0 bases from V and 4 from J, leaving 15 bases between them. This CDR3 is 16 amino acids long. This CDR3 is CAWSVLVGFGTGELFF. CDR3 DNA sequence: TGTGCCTGGAGTGTCCTTGTTGGGTTCGGCACCGGGGAGCTGTTTTTT.

The chain has TRBV19 and TRBJ2-2; D gene uncertain. CDR1 is LNHDA, CDR2 SQIVND, per germline (reference sequence). This CDR3 is built from 14 residues. V was shortened by 4 bases and J by 4 bases, with 10 bases between the two germline ends. CDR3 DNA: TGTGCCAGTAGTACTGACTTGTCCACCGGGGAGCTGTTTTTT. Residues: CASSTDLSTGELFF.

This clone was recorded only once. The chain has TRBV29-1 and TRBJ1-1; tentative D call: TRBD1 (6 bases). This CDR3 has 13 residues. Trimming left V 5 bases short and J 4 bases short, with 14 bases between. Germline V gene sequence: CDR1 SQVTM, CDR2 ANQGSEA. CDR3 sequence (DNA): TGCAGCGTTCTCCAGGGGAGGGCCACTGAAGCTTTCTTT. Its protein product is CSVLQGRATEAFF.